This entry features one T cell receptor (beta chain) sequence. Its antigen is currently unknown. A junction end diverges from the germline sequence, so it may reflect a read error. This sample is drawn from a study of T cells in Graves' hyperthyroidism and ophthalmopathy. Study results and caveats: For ophthalmopathy, model prediction preceded onset by a median about 6 months.

TCR beta CDR3 regions were amplified from RNA transcripts. The HTBI set primed first-round TCR CDR3 RT-PCR. TCRdb processed the multiplex PCR reads anew with MiXCR; each CDR3 protein has one entry. The table records roughly 700,000 distinct CDR3 sequences, roughly a third of them present only once. The CDR3 contains 13 residues. CDR1 and CDR2 (germline): WNHNN, SYGVQD (reference sequence). The study enrolled patients aged 18 to 65 with newly diagnosed hyperthyroidism of under 2 months' duration. Source material for PBMCs was 10 ml fresh peripheral blood. The chain combines TRBV10-1 with TRBJ2-2; 8 nucleotides line up with TRBD1. Source material: blood. The sequence was collected from a woman in her 40s with Graves' hyperthyroidism. CDR3 coding DNA: TGCGCCAGCAGTCTTCAGGGGGCCGGGGAGCTGGTTTTT. It encodes CASSLQGAGELVF.